This T cell receptor (beta chain) was observed in a study of tumor and adjacent non-tumor tissue in lung cancer listed by TCRdb under 2018. Notes on the research overall: The cohort included some 11 adenocarcinoma, 2 squamous cell carcinoma and 1 small cell lung cancer patients. The 15 enrolled patients, of whom 10 were men and 5 were women, were aged about 30 to 80 years and were diagnosed with TNM stage I to III disease. In total, sequencing yielded 125,075,908 productive TCRbeta reads, which works out to an average of around 4.2 million reads per sample. The study compared bulk TCRbeta repertoires from lung tumor tissue and matched distant non-tumor lung tissue of some 14 lung cancer patients. TCRbeta CDR3 sequencing was performed on a few dozen paired specimens, with one tumor sample and one normal lung sample collected per patient. Study-level results and caveats: Younger patients had significantly higher TCR diversity, and higher tumor TCR diversity was associated with shorter overall and disease-free survival. In normal lung, the top 100 clones accounted for a significantly larger cumulative share of the repertoire than in tumor tissue. TCR diversity (inverse Simpson) was significantly higher in tumor than in normal lung tissue (431.37 vs 166.20, P = 0.0075, Mann-Whitney U test). Peripheral blood was not sequenced, so blood TCRbeta repertoires were not examined in the lung cancer patients of the study. The methods do not name the sequencing platform or mention unique molecular identifiers. The cohort had only 15 or so patients, and the authors noted that larger samples and more detailed clinical data are needed.

Of note for this clonotype: Its target antigen remains unknown. This may arise from a read error, as a much more abundant clone is one base away.

Bulk unsorted tissue served as the source for RNA extraction, and RNA quality was assessed using a NanoDrop ND-1000 and an Agilent 2100. Normal lung samples were distant non-tumor tissue taken more than 3 cm from the tumor edge. All donors had newly diagnosed lung cancer, had not received prior chemotherapy, and were admitted for thoracic surgery in China between August and November 2014. Anyone who had undergone radiotherapy or chemotherapy before, or who had another cancer at the same time, was left out of the study. Surgical tissue pieces of roughly 1-2.2 cm3 were preserved in RNAlater solution and stored at -80 °C until use. Library generation was performed with multiplex PCR. The sequencer was an Illumina HiSeq 2500. TCRbeta libraries were built by three rounds of nested PCR using primers (Table S4), following protocols modified from ARM-PCR. PCR products of 200-500 bp were gel-excised and purified with the QIAquick gel extraction kit before sequencing. Per the original workflow: Trimmomatic was used to clean the reads, FLASH was used to merge the reads into complete CDR3 sequences, and MiTCR was used to assign the reads to V(D)J germline segments. Clonal diversity was computed as the inverse Simpson's index with VDJtools. In-frame sequences without a premature stop codon were defined as productive reads. The raw public reads went through TCRdb reprocessing: fastp at Q25, MiXCR clone calling, in-frame beta chains kept. Here each entry gathers all rows of one CDR3 protein and keeps the most common genes and DNA. The V and J calls reflect TCRdb's pipeline rather than the authors' work. Across this sample there are 47,000 or so distinct CDR3 sequences, with about 68% seen only once. Together, the top ten hold over 25% of the sample.

This TCR came from a woman between 65 and 79 years old with non-small cell lung cancer. The specimen sequenced was distant non-tumor lung tissue.

The DNA sequence is TGCGCCAGCAGCCCAGGACTAGCGGGAATCAACTACGGGCAGTACTTC. Its protein product is CASSPGLAGINYGQYF. Recombination joined TRBV4-1 with TRBJ2-7; 12 junctional bases match TRBD2. From the cysteine through the phenylalanine, the CDR3 covers 16 amino acids. Solely the CDR3 DNA is kept, with 48 bases framed from the first base. CDR1 and CDR2 (MGHRA, YSYEKL) derive from the germline V gene.